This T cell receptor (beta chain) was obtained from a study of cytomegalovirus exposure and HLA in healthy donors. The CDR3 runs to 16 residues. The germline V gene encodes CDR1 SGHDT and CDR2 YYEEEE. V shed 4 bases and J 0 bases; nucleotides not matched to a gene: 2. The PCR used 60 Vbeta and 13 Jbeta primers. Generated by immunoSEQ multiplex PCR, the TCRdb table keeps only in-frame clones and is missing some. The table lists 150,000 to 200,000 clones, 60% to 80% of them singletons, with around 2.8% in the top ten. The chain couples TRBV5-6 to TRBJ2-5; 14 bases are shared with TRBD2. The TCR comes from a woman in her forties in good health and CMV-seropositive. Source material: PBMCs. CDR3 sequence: CASSRTSGGYQETQYF. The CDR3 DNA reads TGTGCCAGCAGCCGGACTAGCGGGGGGTACCAAGAGACCCAGTACTTC. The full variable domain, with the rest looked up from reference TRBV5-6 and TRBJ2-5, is DAGVTQSPTHLIKTRGQQVTLRCSPKSGHDTVSWYQQALGQGPQFIFQYYEEEERQRGNFPDRFSGHQFPNYSSELNVNALLLGDSALYLCASSRTSGGYQETQYFGPGTRLLVL.